Listed below are T cell receptor beta chains from one sample, sequenced in a study of control samples from healthy donors and cancer patients. Method: immunoSEQ multiplex PCR; TCRdb's copy keeps in-frame clones and lacks some. Found here are 150,000 or so clones, approximately 93% of them singletons; the top ten hold roughly 5.7%. The sequenced sample consisted of blood. The receptors originated from a young man in good health. Each CDR3 is given with its conserved first and last residue. A D gene is named only where the DNA matches it firmly. Clone size is given for some rows only: seen once, a few or many times, or a class if the clone is expanded.

clone size: .; D gene: .; V gene: TRBV5-1; J gene: TRBJ1-5; CDR3 DNA: TGCGCCAGCAGCTTAGGGGGGGTTAGCAATCAGCCCCAGCATTTT; CDR3 protein: CASSLGGVSNQPQHF
clone size: .; D gene: .; V gene: TRBV7-2; J gene: TRBJ1-2; CDR3 DNA: TGTGCCAGCAGCTCCGGGGGGTATGGCTACACCTTC; CDR3 protein: CASSSGGYGYTF
clone size: .; D gene: TRBD2; V gene: TRBV4-3; J gene: TRBJ2-3; CDR3 DNA: TGCGCCAGCAGCCCAGGGACTAGTTCTCCCTTAGATACGCAGTATTTT; CDR3 protein: CASSPGTSSPLDTQYF
clone size: .; D gene: .; V gene: TRBV5-4; J gene: TRBJ1-6; CDR3 DNA: TGTGCCAGCAGCTTGGGACGGGCAAATTCACCCCTCCACTTT; CDR3 protein: CASSLGRANSPLHF
clone size: .; D gene: .; V gene: TRBV7-8; J gene: TRBJ1-5; CDR3 DNA: TGTGCCAGCAGCTTAGGGGGGCTCAAACAGCCCCAGCATTTT; CDR3 protein: CASSLGGLKQPQHF
clone size: .; D gene: .; V gene: TRBV3-1/TRBV3-2; J gene: TRBJ2-1; CDR3 DNA: TGTGCCAGCAGCCAAGTACCTACGGCAAGCGAGCAGTTCTTC; CDR3 protein: CASSQVPTASEQFF
clone size: .; D gene: .; V gene: TRBV25-1; J gene: TRBJ2-5; CDR3 DNA: TGTGCCAGCAGTGACGATGACAGCCAAGAGACCCAGTACTTC; CDR3 protein: CASSDDDSQETQYF
clone size: once; D gene: TRBD2; V gene: TRBV19; J gene: TRBJ2-7; CDR3 DNA: TGTGCCAGTAGCCTAGCGGGGACTGGCTCCTACGAGCAGTACTTC; CDR3 protein: CASSLAGTGSYEQYF
clone size: .; D gene: TRBD1; V gene: TRBV3-1/TRBV3-2; J gene: TRBJ2-3; CDR3 DNA: TGTGCCAGCAGTCGACAGGGGAAAGATACGCAGTATTTT; CDR3 protein: CASSRQGKDTQYF
clone size: .; D gene: TRBD1; V gene: TRBV5-4; J gene: TRBJ2-7; CDR3 DNA: TGTGCCAGCAGCCCCGGGACAGGGGACTACGAGCAGTACTTC; CDR3 protein: CASSPGTGDYEQYF
clone size: .; D gene: .; V gene: TRBV2; J gene: TRBJ1-1; CDR3 DNA: TGTGCCAGCAGAATAAGGCCCCAGCTTGAAGCTTTCTTT; CDR3 protein: CASRIRPQLEAFF
clone size: .; D gene: TRBD2; V gene: TRBV6-6; J gene: TRBJ2-4; CDR3 DNA: TGTGCCAGCTTCGGGCATAACCCCCAGCGGGGAAACATTCAGTACTTC; CDR3 protein: CASFGHNPQRGNIQYF
clone size: .; D gene: .; V gene: TRBV13; J gene: TRBJ2-2; CDR3 DNA: TGTGCCAGCAGCTTAGGAGCGAACACCGGGGAGCTGTTTTTT; CDR3 protein: CASSLGANTGELFF
clone size: few; D gene: .; V gene: TRBV11-2; J gene: TRBJ1-6; CDR3 DNA: TGTGCCAGCAGCTTAGTTTGGCAAAATTCACCCCTCCACTTT; CDR3 protein: CASSLVWQNSPLHF
clone size: .; D gene: .; V gene: TRBV6-5; J gene: TRBJ2-5; CDR3 DNA: TGTGCCAGCAGTTACGGGGACCAAGAGACCCAGTACTTC; CDR3 protein: CASSYGDQETQYF